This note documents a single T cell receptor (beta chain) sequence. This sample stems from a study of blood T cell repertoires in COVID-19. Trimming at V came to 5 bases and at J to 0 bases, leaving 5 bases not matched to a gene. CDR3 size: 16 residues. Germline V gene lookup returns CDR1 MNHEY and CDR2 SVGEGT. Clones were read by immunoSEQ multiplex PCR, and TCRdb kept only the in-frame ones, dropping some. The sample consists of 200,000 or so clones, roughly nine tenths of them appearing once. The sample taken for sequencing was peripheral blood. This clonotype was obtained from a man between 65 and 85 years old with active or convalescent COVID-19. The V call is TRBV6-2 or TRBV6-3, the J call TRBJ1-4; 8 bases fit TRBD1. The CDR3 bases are TGTGCCAGCAGTCCGACAGGGGTTGCAACTAATGAAAAACTGTTTTTT. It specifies CASSPTGVATNEKLFF.